Shown below are 13 T cell receptor beta chains from a single sample sequenced in a study of identical twins. Via MiXCR, TCRdb re-called the 5' RACE reads, giving one row per CDR3 protein. The sample consists of about 220,000 distinct CDR3 sequences, approximately 8.3% of them appearing once. This same sample was also part of a study on yellow fever vaccine responses in identical twins.

The sequencing input was memory (CD45RO+) T cells sorted from blood. These TCRs come from a woman aged 18-29 years in good health.

The chain carries TRBV2 and TRBJ2-1; 11 nucleotides match TRBD2. The germline gives CDR1 SNHLY, CDR2 FYNNEI. The CDR3 length is 15 residues. The V gene end was trimmed by 4 bases and the J gene end by 3 bases; junction bases not matched to a gene: 2. CDR3 loop: CASSVTSGNYNEQFF. Here the CDR3 DNA reads TGTGCCAGCAGTGTGACTAGCGGGAACTACAATGAGCAGTTCTTC.

This clonotype was seen ten or more times. This sequence joins TRBV29-1 and TRBJ1-2; maybe TRBD1 (6 bases). Germline V gene lookup returns CDR1 SQVTM and CDR2 ANQGSEA. V was shortened by 4 bases and J by 8 bases, with 17 bases between the two germline ends. The CDR3 length is 13 residues. CDR3 sequence reads: CSVGNMDSMGYTF. The CDR3 DNA reads as TGCAGCGTTGGCAACATGGACAGTATGGGCTACACCTTC.

This clonotype was detected many times. The rearrangement joins TRBV6-1 to TRBJ2-3, with 14 bases lining up with TRBD2. This CDR3 comprises 15 residues. CDR1 and CDR2 (germline): MNHNS, SASEGT. V was clipped by 6 bases and J by 7 bases; unmatched bases: 6. The CDR3 DNA sequence: TGTGCCAGCAGCCGGACTAGCGGGGGGAAAAATACGCAGTATTTT. Translated: CASSRTSGGKNTQYF.

This chain uses TRBV2 with TRBJ2-2, with 9 bases fitting TRBD2. The CDR3 loop spans 16 amino acids. V lost 6 bases, J lost 1 base, and 6 bases stayed unmatched. Germline V CDR1 and CDR2: SNHLY, FYNNEI. The CDR3 nucleotides read TGTGCCAGCAGATACACACTAGCGGGGAACACCGGGGAGCTGTTTTTT. Its translation is CASRYTLAGNTGELFF. Full variable domain (remainder filled in from reference TRBV2 and TRBJ2-2): EPEVTQTPSHQVTQMGQEVILRCVPISNHLYFYWYRQILGQKVEFLVSFYNNEISEKSEIFDDQFSVERPDGSNFTLKIRSTKLEDSAMYFCASRYTLAGNTGELFFGEGSRLTVL.

The table lists this clonotype with many counts. The chain employs TRBV6-1 and TRBJ2-2; TRBD1 matches at 8 bases. The ends lost 5 bases at V and 4 bases at J; junction bases unmatched: 3. The length of the CDR3 is 14 residues. Germline CDR1 reads MNHNS; CDR2 reads SASEGT. CDR3 in DNA: TGTGCCAGCAGTAGGACAGGGTCCACCGGGGAGCTGTTTTTT. Its protein is CASSRTGSTGELFF.

This clonotype occurred many times. The rearrangement uses TRBV3-1 and TRBJ2-3; D unclear. The CDR3 contains 12 residues. V was cut by 0 bases and J by 10 bases, with 8 bases left in between. The germline CDR1 and CDR2 sequences are LGHDT and YNNKEL (reference sequence). Here the CDR3 reads CASSQDRSSQYF. CDR3 in DNA: TGTGCCAGCAGCCAAGATAGGAGCTCGCAGTATTTT.

The CDR3 spells CASSGTGDYPSYEQYF. DNA for the CDR3: TGTGCCAGCAGTGGAACGGGGGACTACCCTTCCTACGAGCAGTACTTC. The V call is TRBV25-1, the J call TRBJ2-7, with 7 bases aligning to TRBD2. The CDR3 contains 16 residues. Germline CDR1 reads MGHDK; CDR2 reads SYGVNS. J lost 1 base, V lost 4 bases, and 10 bases had no gene match.

This clonotype was recorded at least ten times. The chain couples TRBV12-3 or TRBV12-4 to TRBJ2-5, with 10 bases aligning to TRBD2. The CDR3 extends over 16 amino acids. The J segment lost 7 bases and the V segment lost 3 bases, leaving 11 bases of the junction unmatched. CDR3 residues: CASSLGSGGAVGTQYF. In DNA form, the CDR3 reads TGTGCCAGCAGTTTGGGAAGCGGGGGGGCCGTGGGGACCCAGTACTTC.

This clonotype showed up just a few times. This chain links TRBV27 with TRBJ2-3; 8 nucleotides line up with TRBD1. This CDR3 has 16 residues. V dropped 0 bases and J dropped 5; count of bases not matched to a gene: 7. CDR1 and CDR2 from the germline V gene are MNHEY and SMNVEV (reference sequence). In DNA form, the CDR3 reads TGTGCCAGCAGTTTATCGGACAGGGCAAGTGGAGATACGCAGTATTTT. Its translation is CASSLSDRASGDTQYF.

This clonotype was seen many times. V gene TRBV6-4 combines with J gene TRBJ2-7, with 9 nucleotides matching TRBD2. Germline lookup yields CDR1 MRHNA and CDR2 SNTAGT. Germline trimming cut 7 bases from V and 5 bases from J; bases unmatched to any gene: 12. This CDR3 is built from 15 residues. For the CDR3, the DNA is TGTGCCAGCACCGAGAGCTGCGGGGGGGCCCACGAGCAGTACTTC. Residues: CASTESCGGAHEQYF.

This clonotype was seen a few times. The chain recombines TRBV28 with TRBJ2-3, with D possibly being TRBD1 (5 bases). Germline V gene sequence: CDR1 MDHEN, CDR2 SYDVKM. The germline V and J ends were trimmed by 5 bases and 0 bases, with 9 bases remaining between them. This CDR3 spans 14 amino acids. The CDR3 region has the DNA TGTGCCAGCAGTCGGACAATTAGCACAGATACGCAGTATTTT. Residues: CASSRTISTDTQYF.

This clonotype was observed at least ten times. The chain has TRBV4-3 and TRBJ2-7; 10 nucleotides agree with TRBD2. This CDR3 region has 16 residues. Germline CDR1 reads LGHNA; CDR2 reads YSLEER. Trimming at V came to 1 base and at J to 3 bases, leaving 6 bases not matched to a gene. This CDR3 reads CASSQGILAGIYEQYF. In DNA, the CDR3 is TGCGCCAGCAGCCAAGGGATACTAGCGGGAATCTACGAGCAGTACTTC.

This clonotype was observed many times. The CDR3 nucleotides are TGTGCCAGCAGTTACTCAAAGGGACAGGGGCCTGTCGATGAGCAGTTCTTC. Amino acids: CASSYSKGQGPVDEQFF. The chain combines TRBV6-2 or TRBV6-3 with TRBJ2-1; 10 bases match TRBD1. CDR1 is MNHEY, CDR2 SVGEGT, per germline. The CDR3 contains 17 residues. V lost 0 bases to trimming and J lost 8 bases; unmatched junction nucleotides: 10.